The sequence of this T cell receptor beta chain was determined in a study of cytomegalovirus exposure and HLA in healthy donors. Regarding the study as a whole: For presence/absence analyses, sequencing depth was assumed to be roughly uniform across donors. Most TCRs appeared rarely, but some public TCRs recurred in many donors. The study carried out a later analysis of TCR beta sequences. It associated under 20,000 of them with specific HLA alleles at a false discovery rate of 0.05.

As for this clone: Its antigen remains unknown.

Trimming took off 0 bases at V and 1 base at J, with 8 bases between the two ends. Germline V gene sequence: CDR1 GTSNPN, CDR2 SVGIG (reference sequence). This CDR3 is 14 amino acids long. Primers included in the PCR were 60 Vbeta and 13 Jbeta primers. Using immunoSEQ multiplex PCR, the repertoire was profiled, and TCRdb retains in-frame clones only, with some absent. The sample contains about 170,000 clones, around three quarters of which appear only once. The chain employs TRBV30 and TRBJ2-3; no clear D. This receptor was obtained from a man in his forties or fifties in good health and CMV-seropositive. Material: PBMCs. CDR3 sequence reads: CAWSVQPRTDTQYF. The CDR3 nucleotides read TGTGCCTGGAGTGTACAACCGCGCACAGATACGCAGTATTTT.